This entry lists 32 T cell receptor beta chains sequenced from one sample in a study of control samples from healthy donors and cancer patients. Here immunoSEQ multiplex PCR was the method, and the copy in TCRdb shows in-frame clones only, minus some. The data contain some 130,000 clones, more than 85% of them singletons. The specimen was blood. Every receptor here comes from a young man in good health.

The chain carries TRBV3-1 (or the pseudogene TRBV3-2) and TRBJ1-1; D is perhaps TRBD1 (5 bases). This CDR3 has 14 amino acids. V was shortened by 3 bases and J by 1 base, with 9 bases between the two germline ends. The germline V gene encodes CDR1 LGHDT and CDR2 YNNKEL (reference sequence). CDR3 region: CASSQNQGNTEAFF. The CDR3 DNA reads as TGTGCCAGCAGCCAGAACCAGGGGAACACTGAAGCTTTCTTT.

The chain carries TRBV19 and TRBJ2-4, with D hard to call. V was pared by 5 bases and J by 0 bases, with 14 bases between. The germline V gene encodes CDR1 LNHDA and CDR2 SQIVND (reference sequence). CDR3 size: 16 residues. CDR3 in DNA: TGTGCCAGTAGTCGATACAGAATCCTAGCCAAAAACATTCAGTACTTC. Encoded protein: CASSRYRILAKNIQYF.

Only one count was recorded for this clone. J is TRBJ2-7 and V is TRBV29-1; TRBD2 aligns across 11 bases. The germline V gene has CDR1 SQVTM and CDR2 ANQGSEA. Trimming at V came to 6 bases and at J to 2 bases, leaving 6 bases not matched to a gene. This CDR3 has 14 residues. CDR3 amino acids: CSVTGTSGPYEQYF. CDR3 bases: TGCAGCGTCACCGGGACTAGCGGTCCCTACGAGCAGTACTTC.

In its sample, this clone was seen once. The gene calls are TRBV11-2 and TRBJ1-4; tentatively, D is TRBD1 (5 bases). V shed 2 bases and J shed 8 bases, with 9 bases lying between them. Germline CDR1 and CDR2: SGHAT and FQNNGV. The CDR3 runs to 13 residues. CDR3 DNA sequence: TGTGCCAGCAGCTTATCGGGACTGGAAAAACTGTTTTTT. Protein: CASSLSGLEKLFF.

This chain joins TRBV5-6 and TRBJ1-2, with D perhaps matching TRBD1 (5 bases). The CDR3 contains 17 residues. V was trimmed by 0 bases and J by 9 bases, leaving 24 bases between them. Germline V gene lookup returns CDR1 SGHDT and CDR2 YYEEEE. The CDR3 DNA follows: TGTGCCAGCAGCTTGGTAGGGGCAGAGTCCTCGTATGGGAGCTACACCTTC. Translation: CASSLVGAESSYGSYTF.

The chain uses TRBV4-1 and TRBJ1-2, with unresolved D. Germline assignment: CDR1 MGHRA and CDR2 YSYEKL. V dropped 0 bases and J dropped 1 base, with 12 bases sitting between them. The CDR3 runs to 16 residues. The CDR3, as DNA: TGCGCCAGCAGCCAAGATCGCCTCGACTTTAACTATGGCTACACCTTC. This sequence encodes CASSQDRLDFNYGYTF.

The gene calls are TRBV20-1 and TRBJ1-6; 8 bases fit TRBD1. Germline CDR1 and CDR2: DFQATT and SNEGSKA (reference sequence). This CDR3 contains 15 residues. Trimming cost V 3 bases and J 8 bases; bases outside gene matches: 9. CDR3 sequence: CSASRSGGAYSPLHF. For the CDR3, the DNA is TGCAGTGCTAGTAGGTCAGGGGGCGCATATTCACCCCTCCACTTT.

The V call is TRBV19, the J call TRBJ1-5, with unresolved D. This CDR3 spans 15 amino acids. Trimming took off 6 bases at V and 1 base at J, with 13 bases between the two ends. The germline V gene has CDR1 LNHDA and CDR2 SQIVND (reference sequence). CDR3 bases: TGTGCCAGTAGGGGTATCACGACCAGCAATCAGCCCCAGCATTTT. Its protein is CASRGITTSNQPQHF.

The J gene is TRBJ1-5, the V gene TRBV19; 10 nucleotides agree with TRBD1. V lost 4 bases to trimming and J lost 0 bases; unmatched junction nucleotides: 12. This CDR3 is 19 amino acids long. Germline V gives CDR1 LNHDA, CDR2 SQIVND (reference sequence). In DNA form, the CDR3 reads TGTGCCAGTAGTAAGACCGGGACAGGGGCTTTTTATAGCAATCAGCCCCAGCATTTT. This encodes CASSKTGTGAFYSNQPQHF.

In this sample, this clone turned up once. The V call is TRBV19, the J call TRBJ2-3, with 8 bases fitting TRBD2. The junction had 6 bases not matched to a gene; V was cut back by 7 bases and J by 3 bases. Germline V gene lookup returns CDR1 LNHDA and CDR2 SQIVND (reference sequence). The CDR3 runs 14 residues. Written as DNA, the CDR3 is TGTGCCAGTACCGTAGCGGGGACAACAGATACGCAGTATTTT. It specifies CASTVAGTTDTQYF.

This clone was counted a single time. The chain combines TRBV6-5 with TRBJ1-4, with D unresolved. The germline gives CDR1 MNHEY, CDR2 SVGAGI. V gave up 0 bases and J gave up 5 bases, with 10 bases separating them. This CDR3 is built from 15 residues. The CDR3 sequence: CASSYSEGGNEKLFF. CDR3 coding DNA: TGTGCCAGCAGTTACTCGGAGGGAGGGAATGAAAAACTGTTTTTT.

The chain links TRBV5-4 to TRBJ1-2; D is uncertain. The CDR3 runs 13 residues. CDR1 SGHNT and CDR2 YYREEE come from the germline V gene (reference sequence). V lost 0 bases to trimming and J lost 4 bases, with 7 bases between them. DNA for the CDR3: TGTGCCAGCAGCTTGGACCTTGGCTATGGCTACACCTTC. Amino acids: CASSLDLGYGYTF.

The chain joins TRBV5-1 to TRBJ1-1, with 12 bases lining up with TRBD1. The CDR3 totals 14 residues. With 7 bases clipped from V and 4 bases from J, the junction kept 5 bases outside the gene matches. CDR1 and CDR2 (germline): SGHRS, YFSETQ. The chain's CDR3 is CASRRGQGATEAFF. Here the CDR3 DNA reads TGCGCCAGCCGTAGGGGACAGGGGGCCACTGAAGCTTTCTTT.

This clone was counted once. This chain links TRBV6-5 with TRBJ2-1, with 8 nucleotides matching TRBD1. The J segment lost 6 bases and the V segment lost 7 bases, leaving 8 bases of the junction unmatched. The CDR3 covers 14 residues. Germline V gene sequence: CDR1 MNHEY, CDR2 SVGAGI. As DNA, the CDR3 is TGTGCCAGCACGATGGACAGGGAGAGCAATGAGCAGTTCTTC. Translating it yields CASTMDRESNEQFF.

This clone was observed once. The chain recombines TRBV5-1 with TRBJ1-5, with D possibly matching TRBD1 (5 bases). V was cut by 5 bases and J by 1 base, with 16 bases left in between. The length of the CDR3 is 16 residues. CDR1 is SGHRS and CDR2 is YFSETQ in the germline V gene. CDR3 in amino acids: CASSPGDGASNQPQHF. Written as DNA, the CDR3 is TGCGCCAGCAGTCCCGGGGATGGGGCGAGCAATCAGCCCCAGCATTTT.

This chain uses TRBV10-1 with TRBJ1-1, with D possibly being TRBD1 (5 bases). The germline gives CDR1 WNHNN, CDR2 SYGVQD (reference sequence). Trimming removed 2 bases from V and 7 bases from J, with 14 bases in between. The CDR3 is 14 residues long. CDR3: CASSEGGDGDEAFF. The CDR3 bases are TGCGCCAGCAGTGAGGGTGGGGACGGAGATGAAGCTTTCTTT.

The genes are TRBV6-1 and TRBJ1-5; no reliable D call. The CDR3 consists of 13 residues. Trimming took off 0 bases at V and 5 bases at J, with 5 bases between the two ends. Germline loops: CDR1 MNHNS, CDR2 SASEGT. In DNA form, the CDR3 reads TGTGCCAGCAGTGAAGCCCCCGATCAGCCCCAGCATTTT. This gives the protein CASSEAPDQPQHF.

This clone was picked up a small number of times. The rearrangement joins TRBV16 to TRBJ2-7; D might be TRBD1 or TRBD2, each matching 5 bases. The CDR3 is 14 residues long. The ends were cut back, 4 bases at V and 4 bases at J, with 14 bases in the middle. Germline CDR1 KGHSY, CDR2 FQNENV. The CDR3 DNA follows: TGTGCCAGCAGCCTCTCCGGGACCCAATACGAGCAGTACTTC. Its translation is CASSLSGTQYEQYF.

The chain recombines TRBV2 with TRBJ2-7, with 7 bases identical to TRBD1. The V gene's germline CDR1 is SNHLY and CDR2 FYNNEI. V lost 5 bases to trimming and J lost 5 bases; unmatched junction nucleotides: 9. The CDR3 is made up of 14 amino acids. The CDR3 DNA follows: TGTGCCAGCAGTTTCGAGACAGGGACCCACGAGCAGTACTTC. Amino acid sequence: CASSFETGTHEQYF.

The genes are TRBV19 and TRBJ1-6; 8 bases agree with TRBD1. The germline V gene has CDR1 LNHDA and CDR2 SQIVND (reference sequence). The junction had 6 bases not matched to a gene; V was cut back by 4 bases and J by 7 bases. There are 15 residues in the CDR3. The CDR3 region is CASSTDRVVNSPLHF. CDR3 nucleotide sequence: TGTGCCAGTAGTACGGACAGGGTCGTCAATTCACCCCTCCACTTT.

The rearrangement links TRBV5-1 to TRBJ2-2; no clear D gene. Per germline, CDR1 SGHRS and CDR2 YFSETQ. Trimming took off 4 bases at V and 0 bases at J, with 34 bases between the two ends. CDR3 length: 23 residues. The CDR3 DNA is TGCGCCAGCAGCAACCTCAAGCTGCCGCTGAGCCTTAACCCTAACGCGAACACCGGGGAGCTGTTTTTT. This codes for CASSNLKLPLSLNPNANTGELFF.

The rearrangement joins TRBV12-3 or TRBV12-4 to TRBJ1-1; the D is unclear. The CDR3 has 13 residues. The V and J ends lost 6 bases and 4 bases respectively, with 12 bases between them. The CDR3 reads CASSLQFPTEAFF. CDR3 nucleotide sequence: TGTGCCAGCAGCTTACAGTTCCCCACTGAAGCTTTCTTT.

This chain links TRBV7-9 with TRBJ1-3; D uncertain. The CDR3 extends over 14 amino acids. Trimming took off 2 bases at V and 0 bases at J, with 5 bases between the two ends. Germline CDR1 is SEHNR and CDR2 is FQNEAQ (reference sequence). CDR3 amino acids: CASSLSYSGNTIYF. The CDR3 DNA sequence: TGTGCCAGCAGCTTATCCTACTCTGGAAACACCATATATTTT.

CDR3 DNA: TGTGCCAGCAGCTCGTTGGGGGGCACAGATACGCAGTATTTT. Protein: CASSSLGGTDTQYF. The V gene is TRBV13, the J gene TRBJ2-3, with D perhaps TRBD1 or TRBD2 (5 bases each). With 4 bases removed from V and 1 base from J, the gap between germline ends came to 9 bases. Looked up from germline, CDR1 is PRHDT and CDR2 is FYEKMQ (reference sequence). The CDR3 has 14 residues.

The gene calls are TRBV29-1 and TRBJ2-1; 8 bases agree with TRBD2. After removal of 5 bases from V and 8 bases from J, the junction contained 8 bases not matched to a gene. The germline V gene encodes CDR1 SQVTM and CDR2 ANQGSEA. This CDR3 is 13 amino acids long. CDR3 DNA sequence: TGCAGCGTTAAGGGACTAGTCGTCCATGAGCAGTTCTTC. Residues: CSVKGLVVHEQFF.

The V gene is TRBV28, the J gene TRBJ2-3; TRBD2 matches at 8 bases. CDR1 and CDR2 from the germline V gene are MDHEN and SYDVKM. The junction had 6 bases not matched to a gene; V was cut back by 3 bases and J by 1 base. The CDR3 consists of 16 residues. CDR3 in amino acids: CASSLGSGVGTDTQYF. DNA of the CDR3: TGTGCCAGCAGTTTGGGTAGCGGGGTTGGCACAGATACGCAGTATTTT.

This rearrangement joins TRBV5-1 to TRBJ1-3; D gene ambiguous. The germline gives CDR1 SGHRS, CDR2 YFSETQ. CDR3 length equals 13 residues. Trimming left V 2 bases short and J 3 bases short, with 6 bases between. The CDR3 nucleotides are TGCGCCAGCAGCTTCGGCGGTGGAAACACCATATATTTT. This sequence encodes CASSFGGGNTIYF.

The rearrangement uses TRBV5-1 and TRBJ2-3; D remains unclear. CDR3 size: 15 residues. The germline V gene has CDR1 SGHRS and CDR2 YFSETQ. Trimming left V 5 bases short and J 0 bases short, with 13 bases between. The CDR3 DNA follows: TGCGCCAGCAGTGCTGACGGCTCTAGCACAGATACGCAGTATTTT. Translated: CASSADGSSTDTQYF.

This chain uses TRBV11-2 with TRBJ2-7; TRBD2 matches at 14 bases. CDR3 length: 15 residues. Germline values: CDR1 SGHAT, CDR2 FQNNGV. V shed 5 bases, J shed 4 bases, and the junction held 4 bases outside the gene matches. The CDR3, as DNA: TGTGCCAGCAGCGATGGGACTAGCGGGGGTTACGAGCAGTACTTC. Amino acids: CASSDGTSGGYEQYF. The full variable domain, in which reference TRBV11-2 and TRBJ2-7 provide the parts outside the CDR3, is EAGVAQSPRYKIIEKRQSVAFWCNPISGHATLYWYQQILGQGPKLLIQFQNNGVVDDSQLPKDRFSAERLKGVDSTLKIQPAKLEDSAVYLCASSDGTSGGYEQYFGPGTRLTVT.

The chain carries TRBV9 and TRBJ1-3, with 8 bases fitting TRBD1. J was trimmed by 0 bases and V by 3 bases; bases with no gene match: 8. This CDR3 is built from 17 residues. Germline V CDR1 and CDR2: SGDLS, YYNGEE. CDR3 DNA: TGTGCCAGCAGCGCCCGACAGGGGCTGGGCTCTGGAAACACCATATATTTT. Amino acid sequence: CASSARQGLGSGNTIYF.

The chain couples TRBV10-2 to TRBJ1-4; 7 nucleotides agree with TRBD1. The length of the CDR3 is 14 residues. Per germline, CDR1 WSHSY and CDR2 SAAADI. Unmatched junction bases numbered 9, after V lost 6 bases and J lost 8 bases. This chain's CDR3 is CASSSTGVGEKLFF. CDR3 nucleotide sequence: TGCGCCAGCAGCAGCACAGGGGTTGGCGAAAAACTGTTTTTT.

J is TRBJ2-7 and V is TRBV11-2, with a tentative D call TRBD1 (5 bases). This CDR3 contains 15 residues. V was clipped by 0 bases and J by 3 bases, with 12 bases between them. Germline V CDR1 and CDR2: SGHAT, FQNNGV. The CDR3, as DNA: TGTGCCAGCAGCTTAGATCCTGGGGCCTACTACGAGCAGTACTTC. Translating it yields CASSLDPGAYYEQYF.